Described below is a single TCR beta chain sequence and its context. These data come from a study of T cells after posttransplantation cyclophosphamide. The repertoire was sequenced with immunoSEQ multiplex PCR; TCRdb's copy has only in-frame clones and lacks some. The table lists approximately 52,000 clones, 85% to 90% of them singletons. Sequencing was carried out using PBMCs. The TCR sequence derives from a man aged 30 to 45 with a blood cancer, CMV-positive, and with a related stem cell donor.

Here the CDR3 reads CASSFGTTISYEQYF. The CDR3 DNA is TGTGCCAGCAGCTTTGGGACTACAATTTCCTACGAGCAGTACTTC. The chain combines TRBV11-3 with TRBJ2-7; 7 bases are a match to TRBD2. The ends lost 3 bases at V and 1 base at J; junction bases unmatched: 6. In germline, CDR1 is SGHNT, CDR2 YENEEA. CDR3 length: 15 residues.